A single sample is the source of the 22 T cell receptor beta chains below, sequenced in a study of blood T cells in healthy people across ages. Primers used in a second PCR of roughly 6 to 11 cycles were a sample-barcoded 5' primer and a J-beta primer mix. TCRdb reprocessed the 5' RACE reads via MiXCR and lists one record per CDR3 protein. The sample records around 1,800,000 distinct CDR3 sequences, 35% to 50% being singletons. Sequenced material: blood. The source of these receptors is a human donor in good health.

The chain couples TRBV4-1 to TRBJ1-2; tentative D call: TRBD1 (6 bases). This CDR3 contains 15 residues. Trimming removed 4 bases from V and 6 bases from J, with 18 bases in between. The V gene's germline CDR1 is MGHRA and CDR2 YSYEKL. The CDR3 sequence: CASSPGIPGVDGYTF. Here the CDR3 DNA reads TGCGCCAGCAGCCCCGGCATCCCAGGGGTAGATGGCTACACCTTC.

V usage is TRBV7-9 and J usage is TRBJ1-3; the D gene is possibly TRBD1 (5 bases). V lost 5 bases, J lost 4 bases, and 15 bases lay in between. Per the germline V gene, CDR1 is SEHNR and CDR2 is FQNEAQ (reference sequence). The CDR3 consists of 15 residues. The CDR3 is CASSRLTEAGNTIYF. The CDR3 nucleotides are TGTGCCAGCAGCCGACTGACAGAAGCAGGAAACACCATATATTTT.

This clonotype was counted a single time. Here the CDR3 reads CASSYLLLGSYTF. The CDR3 DNA follows: TGTGCCAGCAGCTACCTTCTCCTGGGAAGCTACACCTTC. The chain employs TRBV7-2 and TRBJ1-2; D is undetermined. Germline V gives CDR1 SGHTA, CDR2 FQGNSA. Trimming removed 4 bases at V and 9 bases at J, with 15 bases between. The CDR3 is 13 amino acids.

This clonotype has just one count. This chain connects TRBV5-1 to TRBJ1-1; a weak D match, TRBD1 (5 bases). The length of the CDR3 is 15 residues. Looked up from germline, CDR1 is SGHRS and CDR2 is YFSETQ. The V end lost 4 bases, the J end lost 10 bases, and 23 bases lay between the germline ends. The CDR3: CASSPPGRGKDGAFF. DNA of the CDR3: TGCGCCAGCAGCCCCCCGGGACGGGGGAAGGATGGAGCTTTCTTT.

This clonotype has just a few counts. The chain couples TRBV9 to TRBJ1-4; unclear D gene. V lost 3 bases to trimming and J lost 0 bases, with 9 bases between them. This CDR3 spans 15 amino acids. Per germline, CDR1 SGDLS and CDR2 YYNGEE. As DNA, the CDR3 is TGTGCCAGCAGCGCACACAGCACAACTAATGAAAAACTGTTTTTT. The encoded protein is CASSAHSTTNEKLFF.

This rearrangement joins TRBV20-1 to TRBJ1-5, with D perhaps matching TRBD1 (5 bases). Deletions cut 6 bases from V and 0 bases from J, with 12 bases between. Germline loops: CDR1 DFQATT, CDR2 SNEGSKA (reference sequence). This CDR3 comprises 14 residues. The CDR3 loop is CSALGGYSNQPQHF. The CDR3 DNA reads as TGCAGTGCACTTGGGGGTTATAGCAATCAGCCCCAGCATTTT.

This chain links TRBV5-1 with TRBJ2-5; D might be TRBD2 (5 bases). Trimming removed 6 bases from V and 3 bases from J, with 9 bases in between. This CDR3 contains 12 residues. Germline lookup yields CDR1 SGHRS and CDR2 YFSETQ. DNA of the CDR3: TGCGCCAGCACCTACGGGGAAGAGACCCAGTACTTC. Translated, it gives CASTYGEETQYF.

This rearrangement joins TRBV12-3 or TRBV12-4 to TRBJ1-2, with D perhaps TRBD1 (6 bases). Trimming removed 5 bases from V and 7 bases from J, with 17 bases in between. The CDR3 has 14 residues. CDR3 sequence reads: CASSQDRGGRGYTF. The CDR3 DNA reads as TGTGCCAGCAGTCAGGACCGCGGGGGCCGTGGCTACACCTTC.

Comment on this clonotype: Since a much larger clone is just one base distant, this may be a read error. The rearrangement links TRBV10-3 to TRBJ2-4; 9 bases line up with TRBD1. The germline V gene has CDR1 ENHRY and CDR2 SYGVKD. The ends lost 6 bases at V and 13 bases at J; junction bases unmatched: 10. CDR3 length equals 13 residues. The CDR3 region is CAISGTGIQEQYF. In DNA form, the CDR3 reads TGTGCCATCAGCGGGACAGGGATCCAGGAGCAGTACTTC.

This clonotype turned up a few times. The CDR3 sequence: CASSLDSFNEQFF. CDR3 nucleotide sequence: TGTGCCAGCAGCTTAGATAGCTTCAATGAGCAGTTCTTC. V and J are TRBV11-2 and TRBJ2-1; D call uncertain. The germline gives CDR1 SGHAT, CDR2 FQNNGV. CDR3 length: 13 residues. V was shortened by 0 bases and J by 6 bases, with 6 bases between the two germline ends.

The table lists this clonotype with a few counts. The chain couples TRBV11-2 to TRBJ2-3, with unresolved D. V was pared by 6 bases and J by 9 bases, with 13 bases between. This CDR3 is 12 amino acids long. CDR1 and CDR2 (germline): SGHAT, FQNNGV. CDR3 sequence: CASSETDHTQYF. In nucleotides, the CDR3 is TGTGCCAGCAGTGAAACGGATCACACGCAGTATTTT.

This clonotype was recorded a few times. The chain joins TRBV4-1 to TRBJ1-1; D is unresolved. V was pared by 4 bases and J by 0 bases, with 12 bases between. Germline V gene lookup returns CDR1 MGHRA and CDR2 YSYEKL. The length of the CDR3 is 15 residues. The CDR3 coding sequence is TGCGCCAGCAGCCGGAGCGCAGGTTTGAACACTGAAGCTTTCTTT. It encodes CASSRSAGLNTEAFF.

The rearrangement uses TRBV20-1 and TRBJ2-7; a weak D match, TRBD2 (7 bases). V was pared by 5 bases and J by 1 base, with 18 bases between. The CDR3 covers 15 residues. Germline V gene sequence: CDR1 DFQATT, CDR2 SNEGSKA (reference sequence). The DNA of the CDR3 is TGCAGTGCTCCGGGGACGGGGGGCGCGTCCTACGAGCAGTACTTC. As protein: CSAPGTGGASYEQYF.

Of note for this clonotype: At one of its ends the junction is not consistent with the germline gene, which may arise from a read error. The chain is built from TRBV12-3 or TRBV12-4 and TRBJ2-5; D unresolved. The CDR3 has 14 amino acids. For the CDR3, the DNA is TGTGCCAGCAGCCCCTCGGCGTACCAAGAGACCCGGTACTTC. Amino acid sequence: CASSPSAYQETRYF.

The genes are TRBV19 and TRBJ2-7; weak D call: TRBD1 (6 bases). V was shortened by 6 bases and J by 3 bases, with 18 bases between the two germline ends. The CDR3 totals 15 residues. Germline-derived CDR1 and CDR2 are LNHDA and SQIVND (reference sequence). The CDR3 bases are TGTGCCAGTAGCTTACAGACAGGAGGAGACTACGAGCAGTACTTC. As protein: CASSLQTGGDYEQYF.

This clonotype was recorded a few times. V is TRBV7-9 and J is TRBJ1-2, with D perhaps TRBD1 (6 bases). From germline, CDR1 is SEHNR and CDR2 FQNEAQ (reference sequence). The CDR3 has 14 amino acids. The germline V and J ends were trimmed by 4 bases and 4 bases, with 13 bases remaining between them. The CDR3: CASSSPDRSYGYTF. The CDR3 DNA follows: TGTGCCAGCAGCTCCCCCGACAGGTCCTATGGCTACACCTTC.

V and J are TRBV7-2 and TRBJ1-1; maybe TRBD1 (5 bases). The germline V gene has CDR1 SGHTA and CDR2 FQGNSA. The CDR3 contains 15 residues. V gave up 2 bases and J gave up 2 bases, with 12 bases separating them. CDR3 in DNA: TGTGCCAGCAGCTTAAATAGGGGAGTAAACACTGAAGCTTTCTTT. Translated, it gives CASSLNRGVNTEAFF.

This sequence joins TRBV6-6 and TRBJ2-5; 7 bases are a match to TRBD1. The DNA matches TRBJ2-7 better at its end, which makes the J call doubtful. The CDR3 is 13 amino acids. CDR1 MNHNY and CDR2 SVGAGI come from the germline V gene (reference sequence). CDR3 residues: CASSLTQGNEQYF. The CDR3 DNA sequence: TGTGCCAGCAGTCTAACACAGGGGAACGAGCAGTACTTC.

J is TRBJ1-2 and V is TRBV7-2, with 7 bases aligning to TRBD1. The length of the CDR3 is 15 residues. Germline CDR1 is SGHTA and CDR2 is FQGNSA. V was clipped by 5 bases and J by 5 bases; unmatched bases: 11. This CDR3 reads CASSLNTGVGYGYTF. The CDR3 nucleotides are TGTGCCAGCAGCCTGAATACAGGGGTGGGATATGGCTACACCTTC.

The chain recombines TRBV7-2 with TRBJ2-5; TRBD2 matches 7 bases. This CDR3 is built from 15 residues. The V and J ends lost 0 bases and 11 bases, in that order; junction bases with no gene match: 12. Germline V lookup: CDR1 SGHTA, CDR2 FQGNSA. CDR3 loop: CASSLASGPNYGQYF. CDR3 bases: TGTGCCAGCAGCTTAGCTAGCGGGCCAAACTACGGGCAGTACTTC.

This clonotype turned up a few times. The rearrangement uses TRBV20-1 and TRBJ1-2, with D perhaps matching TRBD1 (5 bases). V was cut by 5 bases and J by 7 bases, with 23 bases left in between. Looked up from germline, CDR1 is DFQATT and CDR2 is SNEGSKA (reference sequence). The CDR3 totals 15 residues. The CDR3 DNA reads TGCAGTGCTGTAGTCAGGGACGTAATCGTGGGTGGCTACACCTTC. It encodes CSAVVRDVIVGGYTF.

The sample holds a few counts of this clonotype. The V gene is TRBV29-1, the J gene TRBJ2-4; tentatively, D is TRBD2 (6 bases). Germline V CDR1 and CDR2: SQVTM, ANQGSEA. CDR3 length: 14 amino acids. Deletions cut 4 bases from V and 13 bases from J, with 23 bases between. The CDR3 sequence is CSVAISGYGEEQYF. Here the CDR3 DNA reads TGCAGCGTTGCGATTTCGGGCTACGGGGAGGAACAGTACTTC.